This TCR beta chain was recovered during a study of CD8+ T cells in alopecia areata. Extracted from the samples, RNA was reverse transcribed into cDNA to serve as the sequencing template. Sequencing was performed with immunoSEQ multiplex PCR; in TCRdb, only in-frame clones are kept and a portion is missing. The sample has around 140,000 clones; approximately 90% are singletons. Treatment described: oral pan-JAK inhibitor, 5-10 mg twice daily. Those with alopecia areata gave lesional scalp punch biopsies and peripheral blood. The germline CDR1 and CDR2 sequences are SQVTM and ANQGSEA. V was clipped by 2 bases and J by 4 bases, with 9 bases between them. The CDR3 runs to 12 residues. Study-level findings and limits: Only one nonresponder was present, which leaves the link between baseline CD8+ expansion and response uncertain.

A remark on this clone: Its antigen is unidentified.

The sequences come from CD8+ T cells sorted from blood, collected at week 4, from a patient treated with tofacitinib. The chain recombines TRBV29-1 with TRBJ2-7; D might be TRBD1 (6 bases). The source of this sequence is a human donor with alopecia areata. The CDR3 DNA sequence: TGCAGCGTTGAACAGGGGCGTTACGAGCAGTACTTC. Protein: CSVEQGRYEQYF.